What follows describes a single T cell receptor beta chain. All recovered Cohort 3 donors got two negative PCRs, got clearance, or saw symptom resolution. This record belongs to a study of blood T cell repertoires in COVID-19. The method was immunoSEQ multiplex PCR; TCRdb's version includes in-frame clones alone and lacks a portion of them. The data show hundreds of thousands of clones, about 89% seen once. This CDR3 has 14 amino acids. The germline V gene has CDR1 SGHVS and CDR2 FNYEAQ. V shed 3 bases and J 8 bases; nucleotides not matched to a gene: 3. This clonotype was sampled from a man aged 35 to 55 who had recovered from COVID-19. The gene calls are TRBV7-6 and TRBJ1-4; 10 nucleotides line up with TRBD1. The sample was PBMCs or T cells enriched from blood (not recorded which). The CDR3 nucleotides are TGTGCCAGCAGCTTGGGGACAGGGGAAGAAAAACTGTTTTTT. Translation gives CASSLGTGEEKLFF.